These 20 T cell receptor beta chains came from one sample sequenced in a study of cytomegalovirus exposure and HLA in healthy donors. 60 Vbeta and 13 Jbeta primers were used in PCR. Method: immunoSEQ multiplex PCR; TCRdb's copy keeps in-frame clones and lacks some. The repertoire includes under 130,000 clones, 55% to 75% of them detected once, and over 3.5% sits in the top ten. The sequencing input was PBMCs. The source is a man aged 30 to 39 in good health and CMV-seropositive.

The V and J genes are TRBV5-1 and TRBJ2-2, with D perhaps matching TRBD1 (5 bases). The CDR3 totals 15 residues. Deletions cut 2 bases from V and 4 bases from J, with 12 bases between. Per germline, CDR1 SGHRS and CDR2 YFSETQ. CDR3 coding DNA: TGCGCCAGCAGCTTATTACCAGGGTCCACCGGGGAGCTGTTTTTT. Translating gives CASSLLPGSTGELFF.

The V call is TRBV12-5, the J call TRBJ2-1; a weak D match, TRBD1 (6 bases). With 3 bases removed from V and 1 base from J, the gap between germline ends came to 19 bases. CDR3 length equals 18 residues. From germline, CDR1 is LGHNT and CDR2 FRNRAP. For the CDR3, the DNA is TGTGCTAGTGGTTTCCCGAACATACAGGGCCGGTCCTACAATGAGCAGTTCTTC. It specifies CASGFPNIQGRSYNEQFF.

This clone was found a few times. The V gene is TRBV6-1, the J gene TRBJ1-2; tentative D call: TRBD1 (5 bases). Germline loops: CDR1 MNHNS, CDR2 SASEGT. V dropped 3 bases and J dropped 5 bases, with 10 bases sitting between them. This CDR3 spans 13 amino acids. The CDR3 protein is CASSERQPYGYTF. For the CDR3, the DNA is TGTGCCAGCAGTGAGAGACAGCCGTATGGCTACACCTTC.

This clone was detected only a few times. This sequence joins TRBV5-1 and TRBJ2-5; TRBD2 agrees at 7 bases. This CDR3 region has 16 residues. Germline CDR1 is SGHRS and CDR2 is YFSETQ. With 6 bases clipped from V and 5 bases from J, the junction kept 16 bases outside the gene matches. The CDR3 DNA follows: TGCGCCAGCACCATGGGGGGGATCAGCGGAGGGGAGACCCAGTACTTC. Translating gives CASTMGGISGGETQYF.

V gene TRBV6-6 combines with J gene TRBJ2-2; TRBD2 aligns across 10 bases. The CDR3 is 15 amino acids. Trimming took 7 bases from V and 8 from J; bases not matched to a gene: 10. CDR1 is MNHNY, CDR2 SVGAGI, per germline (reference sequence). CDR3 residues: CASIRQLAGGGELFF. In nucleotides, the CDR3 is TGTGCCAGCATCCGCCAGTTAGCGGGGGGAGGGGAGCTGTTTTTT.

The genes are TRBV5-1 and TRBJ1-2; 9 nucleotides agree with TRBD1. Per germline, CDR1 SGHRS and CDR2 YFSETQ. The CDR3 length is 13 residues. V gave up 3 bases and J gave up 8 bases; unmatched junction bases: 5. For the CDR3, the DNA is TGCGCCAGCAGCTGGGACAGGGAGGGCGGCTACACCTTC. It is translated as CASSWDREGGYTF.

The rearrangement uses TRBV10-3 and TRBJ2-5; no definite D call. Germline CDR1 ENHRY, CDR2 SYGVKD. Trimming cost V 2 bases and J 5 bases, with 15 bases left between them. This CDR3 spans 15 amino acids. CDR3 protein: CAISEPAPTEETQYF. CDR3 coding DNA: TGTGCCATCAGTGAGCCGGCCCCTACGGAGGAGACCCAGTACTTC.

The chain carries TRBV6-1 and TRBJ1-3, with TRBD1 matching over 7 bases. Germline assignment: CDR1 MNHNS and CDR2 SASEGT. V lost 4 bases to trimming and J lost 2 bases; unmatched junction nucleotides: 11. This CDR3 spans 17 amino acids. CDR3 sequence reads: CASSVSGTDYPGNTIYF. Here the CDR3 DNA reads TGTGCCAGCAGTGTCTCCGGGACAGACTACCCTGGAAACACCATATATTTT.

The CDR3, as DNA: TGTGCCAGCAGTTTAGGGGCCATCACAGATACGCAGTATTTT. Its protein product is CASSLGAITDTQYF. The chain links TRBV27 to TRBJ2-3, with a tentative D call TRBD1 (5 bases). Germline values: CDR1 MNHEY, CDR2 SMNVEV (reference sequence). Trimming removed 2 bases from V and 2 bases from J, with 8 bases in between. The CDR3 is 14 residues long.

This chain links TRBV7-8 with TRBJ2-5, with 8 bases that match TRBD2. The DNA end favors TRBJ2-7, so the J call may be wrong. The CDR3 is 15 amino acids. The V gene's germline CDR1 is SGHVS and CDR2 FQNEAQ. CDR3 sequence: CASSLEAGAIYEQYF. For the CDR3, the DNA is TGTGCCAGCAGCTTAGAAGCGGGGGCGATCTACGAGCAGTACTTC.

J is TRBJ2-1 and V is TRBV4-1; no clear D gene. The CDR3 contains 16 residues. V was clipped by 1 base and J by 0 bases, with 10 bases between them. Germline loops: CDR1 MGHRA, CDR2 YSYEKL. In nucleotides, the CDR3 is TGCGCCAGCAGCCAAGGCTTTGGCAGCTCCTACAATGAGCAGTTCTTC. Protein: CASSQGFGSSYNEQFF.

This chain connects TRBV13 to TRBJ2-7; 9 bases fit TRBD2. Trimming cost V 4 bases and J 8 bases; bases outside gene matches: 15. Germline CDR1 reads PRHDT; CDR2 reads FYEKMQ (reference sequence). The length of the CDR3 is 16 residues. CDR3 in amino acids: CASSSRMVAGAIKQYF. CDR3 sequence (DNA): TGTGCCAGCAGCTCCCGGATGGTAGCGGGGGCTATCAAGCAGTACTTC.

To note about this clone: The junction does not match germline at one end; this may be a read error. The chain combines TRBV5-1 with TRBJ2-3, with D possibly being TRBD1 (5 bases). This CDR3 comprises 14 residues. Germline CDR1 reads SGHRS; CDR2 reads YFSETQ. The CDR3 spells CASSLGQDTYTQYF. The CDR3 coding sequence is TGCGCCAGCAGCTTGGGCCAGGACACATATACGCAGTATTTT.

V is TRBV19 and J is TRBJ2-4; 9 positions agree with TRBD1. Trimming at V came to 3 bases and at J to 0 bases, leaving 3 bases not matched to a gene. The CDR3 totals 16 residues. Looked up from germline, CDR1 is LNHDA and CDR2 is SQIVND (reference sequence). The CDR3, as DNA: TGTGCCAGTAGTATTGGGGACAGGGCAGCCAAAAACATTCAGTACTTC. It specifies CASSIGDRAAKNIQYF.

The J gene is TRBJ1-6, the V gene TRBV4-1; 7 bases fit TRBD1. The CDR3 totals 12 residues. From germline, CDR1 is MGHRA and CDR2 YSYEKL. With V trimmed by 1 base and J by 13 bases, 1 base remained unmatched. DNA of the CDR3: TGCGCCAGCAGCCAAGTAGGGGGCCCCCTCCACTTT. This codes for CASSQVGGPLHF.

The chain employs TRBV15 and TRBJ2-2; tentative D call: TRBD2 (5 bases). The ends were cut back, 0 bases at V and 0 bases at J, with 14 bases in the middle. The CDR3 consists of 18 residues. Germline loops: CDR1 LNHNV, CDR2 YYDKDF (reference sequence). The CDR3 DNA is TGTGCCACCAGCAGAGATCCGGGGTCGGAAGCGAACACCGGGGAGCTGTTTTTT. Amino acid sequence: CATSRDPGSEANTGELFF.

The V gene is TRBV4-1, the J gene TRBJ2-7, with TRBD1 matching 7 bases. J gave up 2 bases and V 1 base, and 2 bases lay outside the gene matches. The CDR3 consists of 14 residues. CDR1 and CDR2 (germline): MGHRA, YSYEKL. CDR3 nucleotides: TGCGCCAGCAGCCAAGTGACAGGGCCCTACGAGCAGTACTTC. The encoded protein is CASSQVTGPYEQYF.

The V and J genes are TRBV19 and TRBJ2-5; no definite D call. Trimming left V 1 base short and J 5 bases short, with 11 bases between. The CDR3 totals 14 residues. The germline V gene has CDR1 LNHDA and CDR2 SQIVND (reference sequence). The CDR3 DNA reads as TGTGCCAGTAGTATAGTAGCCGGTCGGGAGACCCAGTACTTC. This gives the protein CASSIVAGRETQYF. The full variable domain, its missing parts supplied by reference TRBV19 and TRBJ2-5, is DGGITQSPKYLFRKEGQNVTLSCEQNLNHDAMYWYRQDPGQGLRLIYYSQIVNDFQKGDIAEGYSVSREKKESFPLTVTSAQKNPTAFYLCASSIVAGRETQYFGPGTRLLVL.

The chain recombines TRBV10-3 with TRBJ1-2; 8 nucleotides line up with TRBD1. This CDR3 contains 15 residues. Germline CDR1 and CDR2: ENHRY and SYGVKD. The trim removed 2 bases at V and 3 bases at J, leaving 5 bases unmatched. In DNA form, the CDR3 reads TGTGCCATCAGTGAGGGACAGGGACTCGACTATGGCTACACCTTC. It encodes CAISEGQGLDYGYTF.

CDR3 in DNA: TGTGCCAGCACCGGACAATTCCATAGCAATCAGCCCCAGCATTTT. This codes for CASTGQFHSNQPQHF. The rearrangement joins TRBV7-9 to TRBJ1-5; TRBD1 might be the D (5 bases). Germline V gene lookup returns CDR1 SEHNR and CDR2 FQNEAQ (reference sequence). The CDR3 has 15 amino acids. V was clipped by 7 bases and J by 0 bases, with 13 bases between them.